The 30 T cell receptor beta chains given below trace back to one sample, sequenced in a study of cytomegalovirus exposure and HLA in healthy donors. PCR used 60 Vbeta primers and 13 Jbeta primers. Profiling relied on immunoSEQ multiplex PCR, and the TCRdb table lists in-frame clones only, not all of them. The sample carries approximately 150,000 clones, around three quarters recorded once. What was sequenced was PBMCs. The receptors here all came from a woman aged 40-49 years in good health and CMV-seropositive.

This chain connects TRBV6-1 to TRBJ2-1; TRBD2 aligns across 8 bases. CDR3 length equals 18 residues. CDR1 is MNHNS and CDR2 is SASEGT in the germline V gene. V gave up 1 base and J gave up 2 bases; unmatched junction bases: 10. The CDR3 sequence is CASSEGRVSGSPYNEQFF. CDR3 sequence (DNA): TGTGCCAGCAGTGAAGGTAGGGTAAGCGGGAGTCCCTACAATGAGCAGTTCTTC.

This clone was counted only a few times. The rearrangement links TRBV5-5 to TRBJ2-7; TRBD2 agrees at 12 bases. CDR3 length: 15 amino acids. Germline CDR1 and CDR2: SGHKS and YYEKEE (reference sequence). V shed 3 bases and J 4 bases; nucleotides not matched to a gene: 5. DNA of the CDR3: TGTGCCAGCAGCTACAGACTAGCGGGAGTATACGAGCAGTACTTC. Translating it yields CASSYRLAGVYEQYF.

This clone has only a few counts. The V call is TRBV7-8, the J call TRBJ2-7, with TRBD1 matching 9 bases. The CDR3 has 15 residues. Germline V lookup: CDR1 SGHVS, CDR2 FQNEAQ. Germline trimming cut 4 bases from V and 4 bases from J; bases unmatched to any gene: 8. The CDR3 protein is CASSWADRGGYEQYF. The CDR3 DNA follows: TGTGCCAGCAGCTGGGCGGACAGGGGAGGGTACGAGCAGTACTTC.

This clone turned up a few times. A read error may account for a junction end that differs from germline. CDR3 amino acids: CSSSLGAGLGGGELFF. The DNA for the CDR3 is TGTTCCAGCAGCTTGGGGGCTGGGCTAGGCGGCGGGGAGCTGTTTTTT. The chain carries TRBV7-9 and TRBJ2-2, with D perhaps TRBD1 (6 bases). CDR1 is SEHNR, CDR2 FQNEAQ, per germline (reference sequence). CDR3 length equals 16 residues. The entire variable domain, with the rest obtained from reference TRBV7-9 and TRBJ2-2, is as follows: DTGVSQNPRHKITKRGQNVTFRCDPISEHNRLYWYRQTLGQGPEFLTYFQNEAQLEKSRLLSDRFSAERPKGSFSTLEIQRTEQGDSAMYLCSSSLGAGLGGGELFFGEGSRLTVL.

The J gene is TRBJ2-2, the V gene TRBV6-1, with D possibly TRBD2 on 5 matching bases. Trimming cost V 6 bases and J 6 bases, with 11 bases left between them. Germline V gene sequence: CDR1 MNHNS, CDR2 SASEGT. CDR3 length equals 13 residues. CDR3 protein: CASRKTTAGELFF. CDR3 bases: TGTGCCAGCAGAAAGACTACTGCCGGGGAGCTGTTTTTT.

The chain uses TRBV28 and TRBJ2-5; 10 positions agree with TRBD1. The CDR3 runs 13 residues. V was pared by 6 bases and J by 3 bases, with 1 base of the junction left unmatched. Germline V gene data show CDR1 as MDHEN and CDR2 as SYDVKM. This CDR3 reads CASRGTGEETQYF. The CDR3 region has the DNA TGTGCCAGCAGGGGGACAGGGGAAGAGACCCAGTACTTC.

In this sample, this clone turned up a few times. Other DNA sequences in this specimen translate into the identical CDR3. This chain links TRBV7-3 with TRBJ2-1, with 13 bases fitting TRBD2. The CDR3 has 15 residues. Trimming cost V 2 bases and J 9 bases; bases outside gene matches: 4. The germline CDR1 and CDR2 sequences are SGHTA and FQGTGA. This chain's CDR3 is CASSLGLAGVGEQFF. The CDR3 DNA follows: TGTGCCAGCAGCTTAGGACTAGCGGGAGTCGGTGAGCAGTTCTTC.

The chain employs TRBV7-8 and TRBJ2-3, with TRBD2 matching over 8 bases. The CDR3 loop spans 14 amino acids. V trimming: 3 bases; J trimming: 8 bases; junction bases outside the gene matches: 7. In germline, CDR1 is SGHVS, CDR2 FQNEAQ. This CDR3 reads CASSFSGTSGTQYF. The CDR3, as DNA: TGTGCCAGCAGCTTTAGTGGGACTAGTGGTACGCAGTATTTT.

V gene TRBV29-1 combines with J gene TRBJ2-1; 10 bases line up with TRBD2. The CDR3 runs 12 residues. CDR1 is SQVTM and CDR2 is ANQGSEA in the germline V gene. V was clipped by 4 bases and J by 9 bases; unmatched bases: 3. CDR3 loop: CSVVAGGFEQFF. The CDR3 DNA reads as TGCAGCGTTGTAGCGGGAGGATTTGAGCAGTTCTTC.

The gene calls are TRBV30 and TRBJ2-5, with 7 nucleotides matching TRBD1. The CDR3 contains 13 residues. The germline V gene has CDR1 GTSNPN and CDR2 SVGIG (reference sequence). V lost 8 bases to trimming and J lost 2 bases; unmatched junction nucleotides: 8. Written as DNA, the CDR3 is TGTGCCCTACAGGGGCCTGGGCAAGAGACCCAGTACTTC. Its protein is CALQGPGQETQYF.

The chain is built from TRBV14 and TRBJ2-7; 7 nucleotides agree with TRBD2. Trimming at V came to 4 bases and at J to 9 bases, leaving 9 bases not matched to a gene. The germline V gene encodes CDR1 SGHDN and CDR2 FVKESK. CDR3 length: 13 residues. In nucleotides, the CDR3 is TGTGCCAGCAGCCCCGGGGGAGGGGAAGTGCAGTACTTC. Amino acid sequence: CASSPGGGEVQYF.

The chain has TRBV19 and TRBJ2-3; 11 bases line up with TRBD2. The V segment lost 4 bases and the J segment 1 base; nucleotides outside the gene matches: 7. CDR1 is LNHDA and CDR2 is SQIVND in the germline V gene (reference sequence). CDR3 length: 17 residues. This CDR3 reads CASSTPGTSGGTDTQYF. DNA for the CDR3: TGTGCCAGTAGTACCCCAGGGACTAGCGGAGGCACAGATACGCAGTATTTT.

This chain links TRBV7-2 with TRBJ2-1; tentative D call: TRBD2 (5 bases). CDR3 length: 15 residues. Trimming pared 0 bases from V and 0 bases from J, leaving 6 bases between. From germline, CDR1 is SGHTA and CDR2 FQGNSA. CDR3 DNA: TGTGCCAGCAGCTTAGCGGGGAGCTCCTACAATGAGCAGTTCTTC. Translation: CASSLAGSSYNEQFF.

The rearrangement links TRBV5-1 to TRBJ2-5; 12 nucleotides agree with TRBD2. The tail of the sequence fits TRBJ2-7 better, so the J call may be wrong. The CDR3 extends over 16 amino acids. CDR1 and CDR2 from the germline V gene are SGHRS and YFSETQ. The CDR3 here is CASSLLAGGSSYEQYF. The CDR3 nucleotides read TGCGCCAGCAGCTTGCTAGCGGGAGGGAGCTCCTACGAGCAGTACTTC.

In this sample, this clone turned up many times. The chain employs TRBV5-6 and TRBJ1-1; tentatively, D is TRBD1 (6 bases). There are 15 residues in the CDR3. V dropped 4 bases and J dropped 4 bases, with 17 bases sitting between them. The germline V gene encodes CDR1 SGHDT and CDR2 YYEEEE. The DNA for the CDR3 is TGTGCCAGCAGCCCTGACGAGGGGGTGGCCACTGAAGCTTTCTTT. Translated: CASSPDEGVATEAFF.

The rearrangement links TRBV5-6 to TRBJ2-7, with D maybe TRBD2 (5 bases). The CDR3 totals 15 residues. V dropped 3 bases and J dropped 2 bases, with 15 bases sitting between them. Per the germline V gene, CDR1 is SGHDT and CDR2 is YYEEEE. The CDR3 DNA reads TGTGCCAGCAGCTCATACCGGGAAAACACCTACGAGCAGTACTTC. Its translation: CASSSYRENTYEQYF.

CDR3 bases: TGTGCCAGCAGTCCCGGGGATGGGACTGAAGCTTTCTTT. Residues: CASSPGDGTEAFF. V is TRBV28 and J is TRBJ1-1; D remains ambiguous. Deletions cut 5 bases from V and 5 bases from J, with 12 bases between. The germline V gene encodes CDR1 MDHEN and CDR2 SYDVKM. This CDR3 comprises 13 residues.

The chain joins TRBV30 to TRBJ2-1; 16 bases agree with TRBD2. The V gene's germline CDR1 is GTSNPN and CDR2 SVGIG (reference sequence). The CDR3 is 16 residues long. V gave up 6 bases and J gave up 5 bases; unmatched junction bases: 7. The CDR3 region is CACLPGLAGGDNEQFF. DNA for the CDR3: TGTGCCTGCCTTCCGGGACTAGCGGGAGGGGACAATGAGCAGTTCTTC.

V usage is TRBV10-3 and J usage is TRBJ1-1; D perhaps matches TRBD1 (5 bases). Germline CDR1 is ENHRY and CDR2 is SYGVKD. The CDR3 covers 13 residues. V gave up 5 bases and J gave up 1 base, with 8 bases separating them. The CDR3 DNA follows: TGTGCCATCAGTTCACAGGAGAACACTGAAGCTTTCTTT. As protein: CAISSQENTEAFF.

The V and J genes are TRBV7-2 and TRBJ2-2; maybe TRBD1 (5 bases). The V end was cut by 1 base, the J end by 1 base, with 10 bases between. This CDR3 spans 16 amino acids. CDR1 is SGHTA and CDR2 is FQGNSA in the germline V gene. Here the CDR3 reads CASSLVSGLNTGELFF. The DNA of the CDR3 is TGTGCCAGCAGCTTAGTATCAGGGTTGAACACCGGGGAGCTGTTTTTT.

This clone was detected a few times. This rearrangement joins TRBV5-6 to TRBJ2-4; perhaps TRBD1 as D (6 bases). The CDR3 has 14 amino acids. The germline gives CDR1 SGHDT, CDR2 YYEEEE. CDR3 in DNA: TGTGTCGTCCCGGGGACATTAGCCAAAAACATTCAGTACTTC. Protein: CVVPGTLAKNIQYF.

The V and J genes are TRBV19 and TRBJ2-3, with D possibly being TRBD1 (6 bases). CDR1 LNHDA and CDR2 SQIVND come from the germline V gene (reference sequence). The CDR3 is made up of 15 amino acids. V was pared by 8 bases and J by 6 bases, with 21 bases between. The CDR3 nucleotides are TGTGCCAGTTCCTATGGTGGGCAGGGGTTCGATACGCAGTATTTT. The encoded protein is CASSYGGQGFDTQYF.

This chain connects TRBV6-5 to TRBJ2-7, with 8 positions matching TRBD2. The CDR3 has 14 amino acids. J was trimmed by 7 bases and V by 5 bases; bases with no gene match: 10. Germline assignment: CDR1 MNHEY and CDR2 SVGAGI. This chain's CDR3 is CASSTGAGVWEQYF. For the CDR3, the DNA is TGTGCCAGCAGTACAGGAGCGGGAGTGTGGGAGCAGTACTTC.

This clone has only one observation. The chain has TRBV29-1 and TRBJ2-3, with TRBD2 identical over 7 bases. Per germline, CDR1 SQVTM and CDR2 ANQGSEA. V shed 1 base, J shed 6 bases, and the junction held 10 bases outside the gene matches. The CDR3 is made up of 15 amino acids. This CDR3 is CSVEGVAGARDTQYF. DNA for the CDR3: TGCAGCGTTGAAGGGGTAGCGGGCGCCAGGGATACGCAGTATTTT.

This clone was detected a few times. The gene calls are TRBV7-6 and TRBJ2-1; 9 nucleotides align to TRBD1. The J segment lost 8 bases and the V segment lost 4 bases, leaving 3 bases of the junction unmatched. The germline gives CDR1 SGHVS, CDR2 FNYEAQ. The CDR3 totals 13 residues. In nucleotides, the CDR3 is TGTGCCAGCAGCTCGGACAGGGGCGATGAGCAGTTCTTC. This encodes CASSSDRGDEQFF.

The sample holds a few counts of this clone. V usage is TRBV7-2 and J usage is TRBJ2-5, with 11 bases that match TRBD2. The CDR3 extends over 15 amino acids. V shed 5 bases, J shed 5 bases, and the junction held 7 bases outside the gene matches. Germline CDR1 reads SGHTA; CDR2 reads FQGNSA. The CDR3 loop is CASSPETSGVETQYF. CDR3 nucleotide sequence: TGTGCCAGCAGCCCTGAGACTAGCGGGGTGGAGACCCAGTACTTC. The whole variable domain, filled in from reference TRBV7-2 and TRBJ2-5, reads GAGVSQSPSNKVTEKGKDVELRCDPISGHTALYWYRQSLGQGLEFLIYFQGNSAPDKSGLPSDRFSAERTGGSVSTLTIQRTQQEDSAVYLCASSPETSGVETQYFGPGTRLLVL.

The V gene is TRBV11-2, the J gene TRBJ2-7; D remains ambiguous. Germline loops: CDR1 SGHAT, CDR2 FQNNGV. V dropped 8 bases and J dropped 3 bases, with 5 bases sitting between them. The CDR3 length is 10 residues. The CDR3, as DNA: TGTGCCAGCTCAAACTACGAGCAGTACTTC. Translated: CASSNYEQYF.

J is TRBJ2-5 and V is TRBV15, with TRBD2 matching over 12 bases. V lost 0 bases and J lost 4; bases outside the gene matches: 0. CDR3 length: 15 residues. CDR1 LNHNV and CDR2 YYDKDF come from the germline V gene (reference sequence). Here the CDR3 DNA reads TGTGCCACCAGCAGAGAGGGACTAGCGGGAGAGACCCAGTACTTC. It specifies CATSREGLAGETQYF.

This rearrangement joins TRBV5-1 to TRBJ2-2, with 8 bases matching TRBD2. With V trimmed by 3 bases and J by 4 bases, 5 bases remained unmatched. CDR3 length: 15 residues. CDR1 SGHRS and CDR2 YFSETQ come from the germline V gene. CDR3 residues: CASSSNGGVTGELFF. The CDR3 coding sequence is TGCGCCAGCAGCTCGAACGGGGGGGTCACCGGGGAGCTGTTTTTT.

This clone was recorded only once. The chain has TRBV28 and TRBJ2-7; D might be TRBD1 (5 bases). The germline V gene encodes CDR1 MDHEN and CDR2 SYDVKM. CDR3 length equals 13 residues. Trimming removed 6 bases at V and 2 bases at J, with 11 bases between. The CDR3 spells CASRNRITYEQYF. The CDR3 DNA reads TGTGCCAGCAGAAACAGGATTACCTACGAGCAGTACTTC.